The rows below give T cell receptor beta chains drawn from one sample of a study of T cell responses to AZD1222 COVID-19 vaccine. Only in-frame clones appear in the TCRdb table, and some are missing; sequencing was by immunoSEQ multiplex PCR. The data show some 200,000 clones, with roughly 90% seen just once and approximately 3.4% held by the top ten. The specimen comprised peripheral blood, sampled 28 days after the second AZD1222 dose. The origin of the receptors is an adult who received the AZD1222 COVID-19 vaccine. Each CDR3 is given with its conserved first and last residue. The D gene is left open where the match is weak. A row's size may be missing; if present it is once, few, many or a size class.

>TRBD2|TRBV2|TRBJ2-1|.
TGTGCCAGCAGTCGTCGACTAGCGGGAGGGCCTCTTAATGAGCAGTTCTTC
CASSRRLAGGPLNEQFF
>.|TRBV5-1|TRBJ1-1|few
TGCGCCAGCAGCTTGGACACTGAAGCTTTCTTT
CASSLDTEAFF
>.|TRBV28|TRBJ1-1|.
TGTGCCAGCAGTTTGCCAGGGGCGAACACTGAAGCTTTCTTT
CASSLPGANTEAFF
>.|TRBV5-1|TRBJ2-2|few
TGCGCCAGCAGCTCGCAACCTTTGGGTACCGGGGAGCTGTTTTTT
CASSSQPLGTGELFF
>.|TRBV15|TRBJ1-1|.
TGTGCCACAAACGGGGGCGGCGCGGCGAACACTGAAGCTTTCTTT
CATNGGGAANTEAFF
>TRBD1|TRBV10-3|TRBJ2-7|.
TGTGCCATCAGTTCTGGGACAGGGGGGTCCTACGAGCAGTACTTC
CAISSGTGGSYEQYF
>.|TRBV5-4|TRBJ1-2|.
TGTGCCAGCAGCTTGGATGGAGGCGACTACACCTTC
CASSLDGGDYTF
>.|TRBV18|TRBJ1-1|.
TGTGCCAGCTCACGCTTCATATACGAGGGTACGGCCATGAACACTGAAGCTTTCTTT
CASSRFIYEGTAMNTEAFF
>.|TRBV11-2|TRBJ2-1|.
TGTGCCAGCAGCAGGCTAGCGCAGACCTACAATGAGCAGTTCTTC
CASSRLAQTYNEQFF
>TRBD1|TRBV24-1|TRBJ2-1|once
TGTGCCACCAGTGATTTGCAGGGGGCACTACCCGACTACAATGAGCAGTTCTTC
CATSDLQGALPDYNEQFF
>.|TRBV6-5|TRBJ1-5|.
TGTGCCAGCAATCCGAGGAGGGGTGCTCAGCCCCAGCATTTT
CASNPRRGAQPQHF
>.|TRBV5-4|TRBJ1-5|.
TGTGCCAGCAGCCCCGACACTACCCCCAATCAGCCCCAGCATTTT
CASSPDTTPNQPQHF
>.|TRBV30|TRBJ1-1|.
TGTGCCTGGAGGACCGGGTTCAACACTGAAGCTTTCTTT
CAWRTGFNTEAFF
>.|TRBV18|TRBJ1-6|.
TGTGCCAGCTCACCGTTGGACGGAAATAATTCACCCCTCCACTTT
CASSPLDGNNSPLHF
>.|TRBV10-3|TRBJ1-4|.
TGTGCCATCGGTGAAGGGTTAGAAGAAAAACTGTTTTTT
CAIGEGLEEKLFF
>.|TRBV29-1|TRBJ1-5|.
TGCAGCGTGAGCGGGGGGGTGTTCAGCAATCAGCCCCAGCATTTT
CSVSGGVFSNQPQHF
>.|TRBV30|TRBJ2-7|few
TGTGCCTGCCAGAGCTCCTACGAGCAGTACTTC
CACQSSYEQYF
>.|TRBV6-5|TRBJ2-7|.
TGTGCCACCAAGCCCACCAGCGGTACCTCCTACGAGCAGTACTTC
CATKPTSGTSYEQYF
>TRBD1|TRBV11-2|TRBJ1-2|.
TGTGCCAGCAGCCCCCTACATGGACAGGGCTATGGCTACACCTTC
CASSPLHGQGYGYTF
>.|TRBV21-1|TRBJ2-7|.
TGTGCCAGCAGCAGAGGTGATCTCTACGAGCAGTACTTC
CASSRGDLYEQYF
>TRBD1|TRBV5-1|TRBJ1-1|few
TGCGCCAGCAGCTCCCCCTTCGGGACAGTAGAAGCTTTCTTT
CASSSPFGTVEAFF
>TRBD1|TRBV25-1|TRBJ2-5|.
TGTGCCAGCAAGATACAGGGGGGACAGACCCAGTACTTC
CASKIQGGQTQYF
>.|TRBV28|TRBJ2-3|.
TGTGCCAGCAGCTCACCCCCGACGGCCCGGGGAGATACGCAGTATTTT
CASSSPPTARGDTQYF
>.|TRBV19|TRBJ1-2|.
TGTGCCAGTACCGACAGAATTAACTATGGCTACACCTTC
CASTDRINYGYTF
>.|TRBV14|TRBJ1-6|.
TGTGCCAGCAGCCAAGACAGAGCCGGTTATTCACCCCTCCACTTT
CASSQDRAGYSPLHF
>.|TRBV7-3|TRBJ1-2|.
TGTGCCAGCAGCTTCGAACGAGGCTATGGCTACACCTTC
CASSFERGYGYTF
>TRBD1|TRBV12-3/TRBV12-4|TRBJ2-7|.
TGTGCCAGCAGTAAGACAGGGGGCGAGCAGTACTTC
CASSKTGGEQYF
>.|TRBV5-5|TRBJ2-5|.
TGTGCCAGCAGCTTGGAGGCGCGGGCCCAGACCCAGTACTTC
CASSLEARAQTQYF
>TRBD2|TRBV6-4|TRBJ2-3|.
TGTGCCAGCAGCCTAGCGGGAGAGGGCACAGATACGCAGTATTTT
CASSLAGEGTDTQYF
>.|TRBV5-4|TRBJ1-2|.
TGTGCCACCTCGGGGACCCAGGGGACCTATGGCTACACCTTC
CATSGTQGTYGYTF
>TRBD1|TRBV4-3|TRBJ1-4|once
TGCGCCAGCAGCCAAGGGGCCAGGGGGCGCGTCTTATCGACTAATGAAAAACTGTTTTTT
CASSQGARGRVLSTNEKLFF
>.|TRBV3-1/TRBV3-2|TRBJ2-3|.
TGTGCCAGCAGCCCTACGCGGATGGACAACACAGATACGCAGTATTTT
CASSPTRMDNTDTQYF
>TRBD1|TRBV9|TRBJ1-6|.
TGTGCCAGCAGCGAACGACAGGGCCCCTCCTATAATTCACCCCTCCACTTT
CASSERQGPSYNSPLHF
>TRBD1|TRBV6-2/TRBV6-3|TRBJ1-5|.
TGTGCCAGCAGCCAAACAGGGGGCTGGCAGCCCCAGCATTTT
CASSQTGGWQPQHF
>TRBD2|TRBV5-4|TRBJ2-1|.
TGTGCCAGCAGCTTGTCGACTAGCGGTTACAATGAGCAGTTCTTC
CASSLSTSGYNEQFF
>.|TRBV12-5|TRBJ2-1|.
TGTGCTAGTGGTCCCCCAAGTCTAGCGAGAGGATATAATGAGCAGTTCTTC
CASGPPSLARGYNEQFF
>.|TRBV28|TRBJ1-6|.
TGTGCCAGCAAACCATCCCGTTATAATTCACCCCTCCACTTT
CASKPSRYNSPLHF
>TRBD1|TRBV19|TRBJ2-7|once
TGTGCCAGTATGGGGACAGGGTCGCACGAGCAGTACTTC
CASMGTGSHEQYF
>.|TRBV10-3|TRBJ2-1|.
TGTGCCATCAGTGAGTCTTCGGACGGTACCTACAATGAGCAGTTCTTC
CAISESSDGTYNEQFF
>.|TRBV6-5|TRBJ2-3|.
TGTGCCAGCAGTTACAACCCATGGGATACGCAGTATTTT
CASSYNPWDTQYF
>.|TRBV5-1|TRBJ1-1|.
TGCGCCAGCAGCTTGGTAGTGAACACTGAAGCTTTCTTT
CASSLVVNTEAFF
>.|TRBV28|TRBJ2-1|.
TGTGCCAGCGGTTTCCCGGAGGCCTACAATGAGCAGTTCTTC
CASGFPEAYNEQFF
>.|TRBV5-6|TRBJ1-6|once
TGTGCCAGCAGCGGGACAAACCTTGATAATTCACCCCTCCACTTT
CASSGTNLDNSPLHF